The TCR beta chain described here comes from a study of T cell repertoires in cytomegalovirus infection. Overall study results and limits: The study found HLA-C-restricted CMV-specific TCR beta clonotypes dominating the ex vivo response. Summed frequency of shared TCR beta families picked out CMV carriers who also had the relevant HLA.

The V end was cut by 5 bases, the J end by 4 bases, with 16 bases between. Per the germline V gene, CDR1 is SGHTA and CDR2 is FQGTGA. The CDR3 has 15 amino acids. A single record per CDR3 protein comes from TCRdb applying MiXCR to the reads. The sample holds 200,000 to 300,000 distinct CDR3 sequences, around 9% seen once. This clonotype showed up many times. Its specificity is unknown. Sequencing was performed on PBMCs. The chain combines TRBV7-3 with TRBJ2-3; possible D gene TRBD1, 6 bases. This clonotype originated in a human donor in good health (CMV status not recorded). Some clones in this sample may be carry-over from other donors' samples. CDR3 in amino acids: CASSRKGVGADTQYF. CDR3 in DNA: TGTGCCAGCAGCCGAAAGGGGGTGGGAGCAGATACGCAGTATTTT.